The 25 T cell receptor beta chains below come from one sample, sequenced in a study of T-cell reconstitution after alpha-beta-depleted transplantation in children. Using unique molecular identifiers, the investigators prepared the TCRbeta library. Using its own MiXCR run on the PCR reads, TCRdb lists one record per CDR3 protein. The sample consists of 3,000 to 4,000 distinct CDR3 sequences, approximately 10% of them appearing once. Sample: PBMCs, mostly from graft donor cells, taken 360 days after TCRalphabeta/CD19-depleted stem cell transplant. The receptors were gathered from a patient aged 2 to 10 who had a stem cell transplant for inherited bone marrow failure, so the T cells may come from the graft donor.

This clonotype was counted many times. The V and J genes are TRBV29-1 and TRBJ2-1, with D maybe TRBD2 (5 bases). Germline CDR1 reads SQVTM; CDR2 reads ANQGSEA. Trimming shortened V by 0 bases and J by 6 bases, and 15 bases separated the two germline ends. The CDR3 runs to 15 residues. The CDR3 DNA reads as TGCAGCGTTGAAGATCTACGTGGGAGAGTCAATGAGCAGTTCTTC. Protein sequence: CSVEDLRGRVNEQFF.

This clonotype has ten or more counts. The genes are TRBV7-9 and TRBJ1-5; the D gene is possibly TRBD1 (5 bases). The germline V gene encodes CDR1 SEHNR and CDR2 FQNEAQ (reference sequence). This CDR3 comprises 16 residues. V lost 5 bases to trimming and J lost 1 base, with 15 bases between them. The CDR3 DNA is TGTGCCAGCAGCATCGGGGGAAGTGGGAGCAATCAGCCCCAGCATTTT. Its translation: CASSIGGSGSNQPQHF.

This clonotype is categorized as medium-sized. This sequence joins TRBV28 and TRBJ2-1, with 10 nucleotides matching TRBD2. Germline CDR1 reads MDHEN; CDR2 reads SYDVKM. This CDR3 comprises 18 residues. Trimming removed 4 bases from V and 0 bases from J; junction bases left unmatched: 9. Written as DNA, the CDR3 is TGTGCCAGCAGTTCTCCACTAGCGGGGCGGAGCTCCTACAATGAGCAGTTCTTC. Residues: CASSSPLAGRSSYNEQFF.

This clonotype was seen at least ten times. The V call is TRBV10-3, the J call TRBJ1-2; D unresolved. Deletions cut 0 bases from V and 4 bases from J, with 9 bases between. Germline lookup yields CDR1 ENHRY and CDR2 SYGVKD. The CDR3 has 14 amino acids. CDR3 residues: CAISESKGLYGYTF. The CDR3 region has the DNA TGTGCCATCAGTGAGTCAAAGGGTCTCTATGGCTACACCTTC.

At least ten counts were recorded for this clonotype. This rearrangement joins TRBV18 to TRBJ1-1; D gene uncertain. Germline CDR1 is KGHSH and CDR2 is LQKENI. Trimming stripped 1 base from V and 1 base from J, with 10 bases between. CDR3 length: 15 residues. For the CDR3, the DNA is TGTGCCAGCTCACCACGGCGGGAGGGGAACACTGAAGCTTTCTTT. Amino acid sequence: CASSPRREGNTEAFF.

The sample holds many counts of this clonotype. This chain joins TRBV7-9 and TRBJ1-3, with TRBD1 identical over 8 bases. This CDR3 has 15 residues. V shed 1 base and J 7 bases; nucleotides not matched to a gene: 6. Germline values: CDR1 SEHNR, CDR2 FQNEAQ (reference sequence). The CDR3 DNA is TGTGCCAGCAGCTTAGGAGACAGGGGTGTCAACACCATATATTTT. This translates into CASSLGDRGVNTIYF. The full variable domain, with the rest looked up from reference TRBV7-9 and TRBJ1-3, is DTGVSQNPRHKITKRGQNVTFRCDPISEHNRLYWYRQTLGQGPEFLTYFQNEAQLEKSRLLSDRFSAERPKGSFSTLEIQRTEQGDSAMYLCASSLGDRGVNTIYFGEGSWLTVV.

This clonotype was seen many times. The chain joins TRBV20-1 to TRBJ1-4; TRBD1 matches 8 bases. The CDR3 runs to 14 residues. J was trimmed by 5 bases and V by 4 bases; bases with no gene match: 6. CDR1 DFQATT and CDR2 SNEGSKA come from the germline V gene (reference sequence). CDR3 sequence reads: CSATGQGLNEKLFF. The CDR3 DNA reads TGCAGTGCTACCGGACAGGGTCTAAATGAAAAACTGTTTTTT.

This clonotype was counted many times. The V gene is TRBV7-8, the J gene TRBJ2-2, with 10 positions matching TRBD2. V shed 5 bases and J 3 bases; nucleotides not matched to a gene: 12. The length of the CDR3 is 18 residues. Looked up from germline, CDR1 is SGHVS and CDR2 is FQNEAQ. CDR3 in DNA: TGTGCCAGCAGCCCCTGGAAGCGGGAGGGGACGGACACCGGGGAGCTGTTTTTT. This translates into CASSPWKREGTDTGELFF.

This clonotype was counted ten times or more. This rearrangement joins TRBV7-9 to TRBJ1-2; D ambiguous. The CDR3 extends over 14 amino acids. CDR1 is SEHNR, CDR2 FQNEAQ, per germline (reference sequence). Trimming shortened V by 3 bases and J by 5 bases, and 13 bases separated the two germline ends. The DNA for the CDR3 is TGTGCCAGCAGCTTCCGGAAACGAGGGTATGGCTACACCTTC. This translates into CASSFRKRGYGYTF.

By frequency in the sample, this clonotype is medium-sized (0.01 to 0.1%). The chain has TRBV5-1 and TRBJ2-1; D remains ambiguous. V was clipped by 0 bases and J by 4 bases, with 11 bases between them. The germline CDR1 and CDR2 sequences are SGHRS and YFSETQ. The CDR3 runs 15 residues. The CDR3 loop reads CASSLVSAGYNEQFF. In nucleotides, the CDR3 is TGCGCCAGCAGCTTGGTCTCGGCCGGTTACAATGAGCAGTTCTTC. The full variable domain, with the rest looked up from reference TRBV5-1 and TRBJ2-1, is KAGVTQTPRYLIKTRGQQVTLSCSPISGHRSVSWYQQTPGQGLQFLFEYFSETQRNKGNFPGRFSGRQFSNSRSEMNVSTLELGDSALYLCASSLVSAGYNEQFFGPGTRLTVL.

This clonotype was seen at least ten times. The chain employs TRBV2 and TRBJ2-1; D possibly corresponds to TRBD1 (5 bases). Germline V gives CDR1 SNHLY, CDR2 FYNNEI. Trimming removed 10 bases at V and 4 bases at J, with 11 bases between. The CDR3 loop spans 12 amino acids. The CDR3 here is CATDGAYNEQFF. The DNA of the CDR3 is TGTGCCACCGATGGGGCATACAATGAGCAGTTCTTC.

This clonotype was observed many times. The chain uses TRBV10-3 and TRBJ2-5, with 7 bases identical to TRBD1. Germline V gene sequence: CDR1 ENHRY, CDR2 SYGVKD. The CDR3 runs 15 residues. V lost 4 bases, J lost 4 bases, and 9 bases stayed unmatched. The CDR3 protein is CAISVGGSGGETQYF. CDR3 DNA: TGTGCCATCAGTGTCGGAGGATCAGGGGGAGAGACCCAGTACTTC.

In nucleotides, the CDR3 is TGTGCCAGCAGTCCAGGCATCTTTCTCTATGGCTACACCTTC. Protein sequence: CASSPGIFLYGYTF. The rearrangement uses TRBV2 and TRBJ1-2; unclear D gene. The V end lost 5 bases, the J end lost 4 bases, and 14 bases lay between the germline ends. The V gene's germline CDR1 is SNHLY and CDR2 FYNNEI. The CDR3 length is 14 residues. The variable domain in full, completed from reference TRBV2 and TRBJ1-2, reads EPEVTQTPSHQVTQMGQEVILRCVPISNHLYFYWYRQILGQKVEFLVSFYNNEISEKSEIFDDQFSVERPDGSNFTLKIRSTKLEDSAMYFCASSPGIFLYGYTFGSGTRLTVV.

This clonotype was counted at least ten times. The chain combines TRBV7-9 with TRBJ2-3; 7 bases map to TRBD1. V gave up 3 bases and J gave up 11 bases; unmatched junction bases: 5. The CDR3 consists of 12 residues. In germline, CDR1 is SEHNR, CDR2 FQNEAQ (reference sequence). The CDR3 region has the DNA TGTGCCAGCAGCTTGTGGGACAGAAGGCAGTATTTT. Its translation: CASSLWDRRQYF.

In its sample, this clonotype was seen many times. The gene calls are TRBV21-1 and TRBJ2-7; the listed D gene, TRBD2, was not tested against the DNA. TRBV21-1 is an annotated pseudogene. The CDR3 is made up of 17 amino acids. The CDR3 here is CASSSGSGTSVSYEQYF. DNA of the CDR3: TGTGCCAGCAGCTCCGGGTCCGGGACTAGCGTATCCTACGAGCAGTACTTC.

This clonotype was seen just once. The chain has TRBV28 and TRBJ2-7; TRBD2 matches 10 bases. Germline CDR1 reads MDHEN; CDR2 reads SYDVKM. J gave up 0 bases and V 11 bases, and 4 bases lay outside the gene matches. The CDR3 is 13 residues long. The CDR3, as DNA: TGTGCCCTTTCTAGCGGGGGCTCCTACGAGCAGTACTTC. This encodes CALSSGGSYEQYF.

This clonotype was found many times. The chain has TRBV11-3 and TRBJ2-3; 11 bases line up with TRBD2. V shed 0 bases and J 4 bases; nucleotides not matched to a gene: 3. CDR3 length equals 16 residues. Looked up from germline, CDR1 is SGHNT and CDR2 is YENEEA. CDR3 coding DNA: TGTGCCAGCAGCTTAGATGGACTAGCGGGTGCAGATACGCAGTATTTT. It translates to CASSLDGLAGADTQYF.

This clonotype is deemed medium-sized. The rearrangement uses TRBV29-1 and TRBJ2-7; perhaps TRBD1 as D (5 bases). CDR1 is SQVTM and CDR2 is ANQGSEA in the germline V gene. The CDR3 consists of 12 residues. Deletions cut 6 bases from V and 4 bases from J, with 13 bases between. The CDR3 loop reads CSVETDLYEQYF. DNA of the CDR3: TGCAGCGTGGAGACAGATCTTTACGAGCAGTACTTC.

This clonotype occurred many times. The genes are TRBV7-3 and TRBJ1-6; TRBD1 agrees at 12 bases. J lost 10 bases, V lost 5 bases, and 6 bases had no gene match. This CDR3 is built from 15 residues. Germline-derived CDR1 and CDR2 are SGHTA and FQGTGA. Written as DNA, the CDR3 is TGTGCCAGCAGCGTAAGCGGGACAGGGGGCTCACCCCTCCACTTT. Protein sequence: CASSVSGTGGSPLHF.

The CDR3 nucleotides are TGCGCCAGCAGCCAAACAGGGCAGCTGAGGGAGACCCAGTACTTC. This sequence encodes CASSQTGQLRETQYF. This chain joins TRBV4-1 and TRBJ2-5, with D perhaps matching TRBD1 (6 bases). Germline loops: CDR1 MGHRA, CDR2 YSYEKL. This CDR3 is built from 15 residues. The germline V and J ends were trimmed by 2 bases and 5 bases, with 15 bases remaining between them.

This clonotype was recorded at least ten times. This sequence joins TRBV5-1 and TRBJ2-5; 9 positions agree with TRBD1. With V trimmed by 1 base and J by 5 bases, 6 bases remained unmatched. Germline CDR1 reads SGHRS; CDR2 reads YFSETQ. This CDR3 is built from 15 residues. CDR3 sequence: CASSLWGQGGETQYF. The DNA of the CDR3 is TGCGCCAGCAGCTTGTGGGGACAGGGTGGGGAGACCCAGTACTTC.

The gene calls are TRBV5-6 and TRBJ2-5; D gene unclear. V was clipped by 1 base and J by 4 bases, with 11 bases between them. The length of the CDR3 is 14 residues. Germline V CDR1 and CDR2: SGHDT, YYEEEE. The CDR3 loop is CASSLPPIIETQYF. The CDR3 nucleotides read TGTGCCAGCAGCTTGCCCCCGATCATAGAGACCCAGTACTTC. Based on the CDR3 plus reference TRBV5-6 and TRBJ2-5, the full variable domain is DAGVTQSPTHLIKTRGQQVTLRCSPKSGHDTVSWYQQALGQGPQFIFQYYEEEERQRGNFPDRFSGHQFPNYSSELNVNALLLGDSALYLCASSLPPIIETQYFGPGTRLLVL.

The chain combines TRBV11-2 with TRBJ2-5, with D possibly matching TRBD1 (6 bases). Germline CDR1 reads SGHAT; CDR2 reads FQNNGV. CDR3 size: 13 residues. Deletions cut 5 bases from V and 4 bases from J, with 11 bases between. In DNA, the CDR3 is TGTGCCAGCAGCCTCCTAGGGGGAGAGACCCAGTACTTC. It is translated as CASSLLGGETQYF.

This clonotype was seen at least ten times. J is TRBJ2-7 and V is TRBV13, with D uncertain. Trimming cost V 0 bases and J 0 bases, with 6 bases left between them. CDR3 length: 14 amino acids. Germline CDR1 reads PRHDT; CDR2 reads FYEKMQ (reference sequence). In DNA, the CDR3 is TGTGCCAGCAGCTTAGGCGCGATCTCCTACGAGCAGTACTTC. This gives the protein CASSLGAISYEQYF.

This clonotype has ten or more counts. The genes are TRBV7-6 and TRBJ2-7, with no clear D. CDR1 SGHVS and CDR2 FNYEAQ come from the germline V gene. The CDR3 runs 14 residues. The germline V and J ends were trimmed by 4 bases and 0 bases, with 10 bases remaining between them. The CDR3: CASSYAPLSYEQYF. The CDR3, as DNA: TGTGCCAGCAGCTACGCACCCCTCTCCTACGAGCAGTACTTC.